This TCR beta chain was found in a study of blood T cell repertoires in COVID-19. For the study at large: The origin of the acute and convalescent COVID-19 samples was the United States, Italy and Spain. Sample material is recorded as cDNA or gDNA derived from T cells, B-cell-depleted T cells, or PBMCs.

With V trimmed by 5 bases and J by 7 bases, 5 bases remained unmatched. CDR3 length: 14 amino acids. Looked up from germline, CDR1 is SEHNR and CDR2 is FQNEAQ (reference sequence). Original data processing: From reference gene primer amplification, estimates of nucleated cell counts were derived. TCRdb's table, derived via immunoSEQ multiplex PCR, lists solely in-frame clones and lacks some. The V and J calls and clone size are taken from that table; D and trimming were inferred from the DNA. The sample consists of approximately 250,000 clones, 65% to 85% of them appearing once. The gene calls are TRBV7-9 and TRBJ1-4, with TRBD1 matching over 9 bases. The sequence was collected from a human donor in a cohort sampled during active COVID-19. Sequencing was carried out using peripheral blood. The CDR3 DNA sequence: TGTGCCAGCAGCCTCGACAGGGGGACTGAAAAACTGTTTTTT. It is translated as CASSLDRGTEKLFF. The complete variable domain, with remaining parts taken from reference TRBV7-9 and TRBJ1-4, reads DTGVSQNPRHKITKRGQNVTFRCDPISEHNRLYWYRQTLGQGPEFLTYFQNEAQLEKSRLLSDRFSAERPKGSFSTLEIQRTEQGDSAMYLCASSLDRGTEKLFFGSGTQLSVL.